In its sample, the clone carrying this T cell receptor (beta chain) was seen a few times. Antigen: not known. Both 60 Vbeta primers and 13 Jbeta primers went into the PCR. Libraries were prepared by immunoSEQ multiplex PCR; TCRdb keeps only in-frame clonotypes and omits some of them. This table holds 130,000 or so clones, just under 80% found once. The data belong to a study of cytomegalovirus exposure and HLA in healthy donors. General study points: Cytomegalovirus status, reportedly, was diagnosed with high specificity and sensitivity by the classifier. An analysis that came later showed most CMV-associated TCR beta chains appearing HLA-restricted. Several V segments, TRBV6-2 and TRBV6-3 among them, could not be told apart and were dropped.

The germline CDR1 and CDR2 sequences are SGHRS and YFSETQ. The CDR3 contains 12 residues. The ends were cut back, 6 bases at V and 3 bases at J, with 7 bases in the middle. This clonotype originated in a man aged 25 to 40 in good health and CMV-seronegative. The sample comprised PBMCs. This chain joins TRBV5-1 and TRBJ2-1; the D gene is possibly TRBD1 (6 bases). The CDR3 sequence is CASMDSYNEQFF. CDR3 sequence (DNA): TGCGCCAGCATGGACAGCTACAATGAGCAGTTCTTC.